Below are 7 T cell receptor beta chains sequenced from a single sample in a study of blood T cell repertoires in COVID-19. The method was immunoSEQ multiplex PCR; TCRdb's version includes in-frame clones alone and lacks a portion of them. In the table there are some 150,000 clones, about 86% of which are singletons. Input material: PBMCs or T cells enriched from blood (not recorded which). All receptors derive from a man aged 50-60 years who had recovered from COVID-19.

The chain carries TRBV27 and TRBJ1-5; D not certain. The CDR3 has 15 amino acids. Trimming took off 5 bases at V and 4 bases at J, with 15 bases between the two ends. CDR1 MNHEY and CDR2 SMNVEV come from the germline V gene (reference sequence). The CDR3 coding sequence is TGTGCCAGCAGTCCCAGTGGAGGGAGTAATCAGCCCCAGCATTTT. Translated: CASSPSGGSNQPQHF.

The chain recombines TRBV27 with TRBJ2-3; 7 bases are a match to TRBD1. Germline assignment: CDR1 MNHEY and CDR2 SMNVEV (reference sequence). The CDR3 runs 17 residues. After removal of 3 bases from V and 7 bases from J, the junction contained 16 bases not matched to a gene. CDR3 DNA sequence: TGTGCCAGCAGTTTTGTCGACAGGGTAAATTTTTTTTATACGCAGTATTTT. It yields the protein CASSFVDRVNFFYTQYF.

The J gene is TRBJ2-5, the V gene TRBV14; TRBD1 aligns across 7 bases. The CDR3 is made up of 19 amino acids. The germline V gene has CDR1 SGHDN and CDR2 FVKESK. V lost 4 bases, J lost 5 bases, and 22 bases stayed unmatched. CDR3 region: CASSRPVAGGTLGRETQYF. DNA of the CDR3: TGTGCCAGCAGCCGCCCGGTGGCAGGGGGAACCCTTGGGCGGGAGACCCAGTACTTC.

The chain employs TRBV19 and TRBJ1-1; D unresolved. CDR1 is LNHDA, CDR2 SQIVND, per germline (reference sequence). The V end was cut by 5 bases, the J end by 2 bases, with 12 bases between. CDR3 length equals 14 residues. Here the CDR3 reads CASSPHDLNTEAFF. CDR3 sequence (DNA): TGTGCCAGTAGTCCCCACGATCTAAACACTGAAGCTTTCTTT. The full variable domain, with the rest looked up from reference TRBV19 and TRBJ1-1, is DGGITQSPKYLFRKEGQNVTLSCEQNLNHDAMYWYRQDPGQGLRLIYYSQIVNDFQKGDIAEGYSVSREKKESFPLTVTSAQKNPTAFYLCASSPHDLNTEAFFGQGTRLTVV.

V is TRBV18 and J is TRBJ2-7; weak D call: TRBD1 (6 bases). The CDR3 contains 13 residues. Trimming took off 3 bases at V and 3 bases at J, with 9 bases between the two ends. CDR1 and CDR2 (germline): KGHSH, LQKENI. CDR3: CASSPPDSYEQYF. In DNA, the CDR3 is TGTGCCAGCTCACCCCCGGACAGCTACGAGCAGTACTTC.

The rearrangement uses TRBV29-1 and TRBJ1-1; D might be TRBD1 (5 bases). The CDR3 length is 12 residues. Germline V CDR1 and CDR2: SQVTM, ANQGSEA. V shed 7 bases and J shed 7 bases, with 16 bases lying between them. CDR3: CSAIAGVSEAFF. In nucleotides, the CDR3 is TGCAGCGCCATAGCGGGGGTGAGTGAAGCTTTCTTT.

The genes are TRBV24-1 and TRBJ1-1, with TRBD1 matching 8 bases. Germline V gene sequence: CDR1 KGHDR, CDR2 SFDVKD. Trimming removed 9 bases from V and 2 bases from J; junction bases left unmatched: 4. CDR3 length equals 13 residues. The DNA for the CDR3 is TGTGCCACCTCAACAGGGGGAAACACTGAAGCTTTCTTT. It is translated as CATSTGGNTEAFF.